Shown below are 27 T cell receptor beta chains from a single sample sequenced in a study of T cell responses to AZD1222 COVID-19 vaccine. Assay: immunoSEQ multiplex PCR; the TCRdb copy retains only in-frame clones and omits some. Here the sample spans approximately 69,000 clones, 83% being singletons. This specimen consisted of peripheral blood, obtained 28 days after the second AZD1222 dose. Receptors were obtained from an adult who received the AZD1222 COVID-19 vaccine.

The rearrangement joins TRBV11-3 to TRBJ1-3; D unresolved. Looked up from germline, CDR1 is SGHNT and CDR2 is YENEEA. V lost 4 bases and J 1 base, leaving 11 bases between the germline ends. The CDR3 length is 15 residues. The CDR3 DNA sequence: TGTGCCAGCAGCTCTCGTAGTGGATCTGGAAACACCATATATTTT. This encodes CASSSRSGSGNTIYF.

The chain couples TRBV5-4 to TRBJ2-7; 7 positions match TRBD1. With 4 bases clipped from V and 6 bases from J, the junction kept 10 bases outside the gene matches. This CDR3 has 14 residues. Germline V CDR1 and CDR2: SGHNT, YYREEE (reference sequence). The CDR3 reads CASSITGVRSEQYF. The CDR3, as DNA: TGTGCCAGCAGCATTACAGGGGTTAGGAGCGAGCAGTACTTC. Complete variable domain (other parts from reference TRBV5-4 and TRBJ2-7): ETGVTQSPTHLIKTRGQQVTLRCSSQSGHNTVSWYQQALGQGPQFIFQYYREEENGRGNFPPRFSGLQFPNYSSELNVNALELDDSALYLCASSITGVRSEQYFGPGTRLTVT.

This clone was counted once. CDR3 DNA: TGTGCCAGCAGCCACGCTGGCGGGGGGGCCGCAGATACGCAGTATTTT. It encodes CASSHAGGGAADTQYF. The chain links TRBV3-1 (or the pseudogene TRBV3-2) to TRBJ2-3; 9 bases match TRBD2. Trimming at V came to 3 bases and at J to 4 bases, leaving 8 bases not matched to a gene. Germline loops: CDR1 LGHDT, CDR2 YNNKEL (reference sequence). This CDR3 has 16 residues.

There are a few counts of this clone. This chain links TRBV12-3 or TRBV12-4 with TRBJ1-5, with no clear D. Trimming took off 8 bases at V and 7 bases at J, with 12 bases between the two ends. This CDR3 contains 12 residues. CDR3 region: CASAPARQPQHF. In DNA, the CDR3 is TGTGCCAGCGCCCCGGCGCGACAGCCCCAGCATTTT.

The J gene is TRBJ1-2, the V gene TRBV6-1, with a tentative D call TRBD1 (5 bases). Per the germline V gene, CDR1 is MNHNS and CDR2 is SASEGT. The CDR3 has 15 residues. The germline V and J ends were trimmed by 1 base and 4 bases, with 13 bases remaining between them. This CDR3 reads CASSEVSGPLYGYTF. In DNA form, the CDR3 reads TGTGCCAGCAGTGAAGTGTCAGGGCCCCTCTATGGCTACACCTTC.

The chain carries TRBV6-1 and TRBJ2-7, with TRBD2 as a possible D gene (5 bases). The CDR3 runs 17 residues. Trimming left V 0 bases short and J 3 bases short, with 18 bases between. Germline V CDR1 and CDR2: MNHNS, SASEGT. CDR3 coding DNA: TGTGCCAGCAGTGAAGCAATCGGAGGTAGGCGGTACTACGAGCAGTACTTC. Protein sequence: CASSEAIGGRRYYEQYF.

This clone is hyperexpanded in the sample. The chain joins TRBV6-2 or TRBV6-3 to TRBJ2-1; 7 nucleotides align to TRBD1. The ends lost 2 bases at V and 8 bases at J; junction bases unmatched: 15. Germline CDR1 MNHEY, CDR2 SVGEGT. The CDR3 contains 17 residues. Written as DNA, the CDR3 is TGTGCCAGCAGTTACGCCCCCAGTGGTACCCAGGGGGATGAGCAGTTCTTC. It codes for CASSYAPSGTQGDEQFF.

This clone has just one count. V gene TRBV19 combines with J gene TRBJ2-7; 9 bases match TRBD2. The trim removed 3 bases at V and 1 base at J, leaving 4 bases unmatched. The germline CDR1 and CDR2 sequences are LNHDA and SQIVND (reference sequence). This CDR3 spans 15 amino acids. The CDR3 DNA follows: TGTGCCAGTAGTATTGGGACTAGCCAATCCTACGAGCAGTACTTC. It yields the protein CASSIGTSQSYEQYF.

The J gene is TRBJ2-1, the V gene TRBV6-6; maybe TRBD1 (6 bases). The CDR3 totals 13 residues. Germline V gives CDR1 MNHNY, CDR2 SVGAGI (reference sequence). V was trimmed by 7 bases and J by 8 bases, leaving 15 bases between them. Here the CDR3 reads CASIKGGGDEQFF. CDR3 DNA: TGTGCCAGCATAAAAGGGGGTGGCGATGAGCAGTTCTTC.

This chain links TRBV19 with TRBJ1-6, with TRBD1 matching 7 bases. The V gene end was trimmed by 5 bases and the J gene end by 7 bases; junction bases not matched to a gene: 5. Germline V CDR1 and CDR2: LNHDA, SQIVND (reference sequence). The CDR3 has 14 residues. The CDR3 DNA sequence: TGTGCCAGTAGTGTTACAGGGGAGAATTCACCCCTCCACTTT. Translated, it gives CASSVTGENSPLHF.

The chain uses TRBV12-2 and TRBJ1-2. TRBV12-2 is a pseudogene locus. The CDR3 extends over 14 amino acids. CDR3 coding DNA: TGTGCAAGTCGGTTAGGGGACGCCCACTATGGCTACACCTTC. It yields the protein CASRLGDAHYGYTF.

The chain is built from TRBV5-1 and TRBJ2-7; possibly TRBD2 for D (6 bases). Trimming shortened V by 0 bases and J by 4 bases, and 8 bases separated the two germline ends. Per germline, CDR1 SGHRS and CDR2 YFSETQ. The CDR3 sequence is 13 residues long. The CDR3: CASSLAGVYEQYF. The CDR3 nucleotides read TGCGCCAGCAGCTTGGCGGGAGTATACGAGCAGTACTTC.

The chain has TRBV27 and TRBJ2-7, with D possibly being TRBD1 or TRBD2 (6 bases each). Per the germline V gene, CDR1 is MNHEY and CDR2 is SMNVEV (reference sequence). Deletions cut 2 bases from V and 4 bases from J, with 15 bases between. The CDR3 is 15 residues long. The CDR3 region has the DNA TGTGCCAGCAGTTTAGATCGGGGGCTGGGGTACGAGCAGTACTTC. Translated, it gives CASSLDRGLGYEQYF.

The chain carries TRBV10-1 and TRBJ1-3; D remains unclear. The V end lost 6 bases, the J end lost 0 bases, and 6 bases lay between the germline ends. The germline V gene has CDR1 WNHNN and CDR2 SYGVQD (reference sequence). This CDR3 is 13 amino acids long. Here the CDR3 DNA reads TGCGCCAGCAGAGAGAGCTCTGGAAACACCATATATTTT. Its protein is CASRESSGNTIYF.

V is TRBV30 and J is TRBJ2-1; D might be TRBD1 or TRBD2, each matching 6 bases. From germline, CDR1 is GTSNPN and CDR2 SVGIG (reference sequence). Trimming removed 3 bases at V and 8 bases at J, with 20 bases between. The CDR3 is 15 residues long. CDR3 nucleotide sequence: TGTGCCTGGAGCGACGCCCCGGGGGCCTTAGATGAGCAGTTCTTC. This gives the protein CAWSDAPGALDEQFF.

This chain uses TRBV5-1 with TRBJ2-7, with D possibly being TRBD1 or TRBD2 (5 bases each). From germline, CDR1 is SGHRS and CDR2 YFSETQ. The CDR3 length is 11 residues. Trimming took 4 bases from V and 9 from J, leaving 11 bases between them. The CDR3 protein is CASSGAGAQYF. The DNA for the CDR3 is TGCGCCAGCAGCGGTGCCGGGGCGCAGTACTTC.

The rearrangement joins TRBV18 to TRBJ2-1; D remains unclear. The CDR3 is 15 residues long. V was cut by 1 base and J by 1 base, with 8 bases left in between. Germline V CDR1 and CDR2: KGHSH, LQKENI. The CDR3 nucleotides read TGTGCCAGCTCACCACTGGCGGATTCCTACAATGAGCAGTTCTTC. It translates to CASSPLADSYNEQFF.

The chain couples TRBV20-1 to TRBJ1-1, with unresolved D. CDR1 and CDR2 (germline): DFQATT, SNEGSKA (reference sequence). This CDR3 is built from 10 residues. Trimming took 1 base from V and 8 from J, leaving 5 bases between them. CDR3 bases: TGCAGTGCTAGAGCGGAAGAAGCTTTCTTT. Its translation: CSARAEEAFF.

This chain joins TRBV19 and TRBJ1-1; tentatively, D is TRBD1 (6 bases). V lost 5 bases, J lost 4 bases, and 11 bases lay in between. The CDR3 spans 13 residues. CDR1 is LNHDA, CDR2 SQIVND, per germline (reference sequence). CDR3 bases: TGTGCCAGTAGTCCAGGGGTACGCACTGAAGCTTTCTTT. It codes for CASSPGVRTEAFF.

The V and J genes are TRBV5-4 and TRBJ1-2, with a tentative D call TRBD1 (6 bases). The germline gives CDR1 SGHNT, CDR2 YYREEE (reference sequence). With 4 bases removed from V and 4 bases from J, the gap between germline ends came to 14 bases. This CDR3 is 14 amino acids long. The CDR3 region has the DNA TGTGCCAGCAGCGCGGGGGGCTCGTCCTATGGCTACACCTTC. Its translation is CASSAGGSSYGYTF.

The rearrangement links TRBV5-5 to TRBJ2-7; 7 nucleotides match TRBD2. The CDR3 sequence is 15 residues long. From germline, CDR1 is SGHKS and CDR2 YYEKEE (reference sequence). The ends lost 4 bases at V and 0 bases at J; junction bases unmatched: 7. CDR3 loop: CASSPSGKSSYEQYF. CDR3 nucleotides: TGTGCCAGCAGCCCAAGCGGGAAGAGCTCCTACGAGCAGTACTTC.

The chain couples TRBV12-3 or TRBV12-4 to TRBJ2-1; D uncertain. This CDR3 has 11 amino acids. The germline V and J ends were trimmed by 3 bases and 14 bases, with 11 bases remaining between them. CDR3 bases: TGTGCCAGCAGTTTTCGGAGCAGGAAGTTCTTC. Translation gives CASSFRSRKFF.

V usage is TRBV5-1 and J usage is TRBJ1-2; TRBD1 matches 8 bases. Trimming removed 2 bases from V and 10 bases from J; junction bases left unmatched: 10. CDR3 length: 14 residues. Germline V gene sequence: CDR1 SGHRS, CDR2 YFSETQ. The CDR3 is CASSFNPGQAYYTF. In DNA, the CDR3 is TGCGCCAGCAGCTTTAACCCGGGACAGGCCTACTACACCTTC.

This clone has more than one count but fewer than ten. V and J are TRBV6-5 and TRBJ1-2; D is possibly TRBD1 (6 bases). The CDR3 is 13 amino acids. The V gene lost 7 bases and the J gene lost 3 bases, with 12 bases spanning the gap. Germline loops: CDR1 MNHEY, CDR2 SVGAGI. The CDR3 protein is CASNSAGDYGYTF. CDR3 nucleotide sequence: TGTGCCAGCAACTCCGCAGGGGACTATGGCTACACCTTC.

The V gene is TRBV27, the J gene TRBJ1-1, with unresolved D. Germline CDR1 MNHEY, CDR2 SMNVEV (reference sequence). V was clipped by 3 bases and J by 5 bases, with 7 bases between them. The CDR3 runs 12 residues. In nucleotides, the CDR3 is TGTGCCAGCAGTTTCTTGGGAACTGAAGCTTTCTTT. This encodes CASSFLGTEAFF.

The gene calls are TRBV18 and TRBJ2-7; 10 nucleotides agree with TRBD2. With V trimmed by 0 bases and J by 3 bases, 5 bases remained unmatched. From germline, CDR1 is KGHSH and CDR2 LQKENI. CDR3 length: 16 amino acids. CDR3 sequence reads: CASSPPRGLADYEQYF. The CDR3 region has the DNA TGTGCCAGCTCACCACCGAGAGGACTAGCGGACTACGAGCAGTACTTC.

The V gene is TRBV10-3, the J gene TRBJ2-5; TRBD1 might be the D (8 bases). This CDR3 region has 15 residues. V was cut by 5 bases and J by 1 base, with 14 bases left in between. Germline V lookup: CDR1 ENHRY, CDR2 SYGVKD. The CDR3 sequence: CAISRQGRGQETQYF. CDR3 nucleotides: TGTGCCATCAGTCGACAGGGGAGGGGCCAAGAGACCCAGTACTTC.